This T cell receptor (beta chain) comes out of a study of blood T cell repertoires in COVID-19 (dated by TCRdb to the early 2020s). About the full investigation: Samples from collaborators originated in the United States, Italy and Spain and spanned both the acute and convalescent phases of COVID-19. Where available, HLA class I and class II types were taken from metadata supplied by the sample provider and were not determined by assay-based typing. Subjects who had been exposed to COVID-19, were actively infected with it, or had recovered from it provided the deeply sampled blood TCRbeta repertoires that made up the dataset. The samples were drawn from two sources: the first 160 participants of the ongoing ImmuneRACE study, and some 1,300 subjects contributed by 6 global collaborators. The repertoires were made available in a free public database intended to serve as a resource for research on the immune response to SARS-CoV-2. Nearly every sample came with metadata listing a de-identified subject ID, COVID-19 status, age in years and sex. The prospective study material was composed of cDNA or gDNA derived from T cells, B-cell-depleted T cells, or PBMCs.

Another Seattle source contributed samples from volunteer blood donors who had recovered from COVID-19. The collaborating institutions used their own protocols to collect whole blood in K2EDTA tubes. Collaborator samples were shipped for TCRbeta analysis as frozen whole blood, isolated PBMCs, or DNA extracted from either sample type. In regard to this clone: Its antigen target is currently unknown. The sample holds no much larger clone one base away, and base qualities are not on file.

Taken from the germline V gene, the CDR1 and CDR2 loops are SNHLY and FYNNEI. Trimming removed 6 bases from V and 7 bases from J, leaving 9 bases between the germline ends. Inclusive of the bounding cysteine and phenylalanine, the CDR3 is 11 residues long. The read is trimmed to its CDR3 DNA, 33 bases read in frame from base 1. Study-wide findings and limitations: How much clinical and demographic metadata was included differed by source and by participant, and the metadata was provided uncurated.

TCRbeta CDR3 regions were amplified from genomic DNA by means of the immunoSEQ Assay, a bias-controlled multiplex PCR. Regarding the original processing steps: The number of nucleated cells in each sample was estimated by amplification of reference gene primers within the assay. Sequence reads were collapsed and filtered to measure the absolute abundance of every unique TCRbeta CDR3 rearrangement. Productive Simpson clonality was computed per sample as the square root of Simpson's diversity index over productive rearrangements. TCRdb retrieved this table from immuneACCESS and kept in-frame rearrangements only. Not all clones are present; in checked studies, unresolved V genes account for under half, and no reason is known for the remainder. V and J calls and clone size are copied from that table; D and trimming were computed from the DNA. The sample has approximately 88,000 clones on record, around 80% of them singletons. The biggest ten clones account for about 8.1% of the sample.

The rearranged segments are TRBV2 and TRBJ1-2; the D gene identity is not certain. Material: peripheral blood. This receptor was obtained from a man in his forties or fifties who had recovered from COVID-19. The bases are TGTGCCAGCAGATACCCGGGTGGCTACACCTTC. This codes for CASRYPGGYTF.